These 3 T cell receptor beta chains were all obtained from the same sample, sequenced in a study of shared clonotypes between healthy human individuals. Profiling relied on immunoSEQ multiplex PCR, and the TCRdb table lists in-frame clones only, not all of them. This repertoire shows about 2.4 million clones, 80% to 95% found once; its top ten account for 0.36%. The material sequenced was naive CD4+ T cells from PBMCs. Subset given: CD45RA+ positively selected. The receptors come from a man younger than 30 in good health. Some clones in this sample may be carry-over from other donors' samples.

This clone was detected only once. CDR3 coding DNA: TGTGCCAGCAGCCAGACTAGGGGGTTTCCCGGGGAGCTGTTTTTT. It yields the protein CASSQTRGFPGELFF. The chain links TRBV7-8 to TRBJ2-2; D tentatively reads TRBD1 or TRBD2 (6 bases each). This CDR3 is built from 15 residues. CDR1 is SGHVS, CDR2 FQNEAQ, per germline. V lost 5 bases and J 6 bases, leaving 16 bases between the germline ends.

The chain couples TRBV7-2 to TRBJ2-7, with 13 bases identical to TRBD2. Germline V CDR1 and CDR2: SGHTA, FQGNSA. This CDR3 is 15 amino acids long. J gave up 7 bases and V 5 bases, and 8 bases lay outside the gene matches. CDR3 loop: CASSALAGGPQEQYF. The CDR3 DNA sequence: TGTGCCAGCAGCGCACTAGCGGGAGGGCCCCAGGAGCAGTACTTC.

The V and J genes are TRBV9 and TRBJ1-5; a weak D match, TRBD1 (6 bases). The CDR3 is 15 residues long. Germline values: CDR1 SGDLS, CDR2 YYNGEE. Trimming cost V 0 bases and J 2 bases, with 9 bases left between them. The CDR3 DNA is TGTGCCAGCAGCGTAGGGGCAGGGGGCAATCAGCCCCAGCATTTT. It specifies CASSVGAGGNQPQHF.